This record covers a single TCR beta chain. This sample is drawn from a study of blood T cell repertoires in COVID-19. About the study: Whether acute or convalescent, the COVID-19 samples came from the United States, Italy and Spain. PBMCs, B-cell-depleted T cells, or T cells were the source of the cDNA or gDNA that made up the material.

Original processing methods: Amplified reference gene primers provided the basis for estimating nucleated cell counts. Assay used: immunoSEQ multiplex PCR; TCRdb lists only in-frame clones, some missing. That table gives V, J and clone size, and the DNA gave D and trimming. Of just under 85,000 clones in the sample, around 83% were seen once. CDR3 length equals 15 residues. Germline assignment: CDR1 SGHAT and CDR2 FQNNGV. V shed 0 bases, J shed 6 bases, and the junction held 4 bases outside the gene matches. The specimen was peripheral blood. The clonotype originates from a woman aged 55-70 years with acute or convalescent COVID-19. The V and J genes are TRBV11-2 and TRBJ1-5; 8 bases fit TRBD1. DNA for the CDR3: TGTGCCAGCAGCTTAGATCAGGGGGCAGCTCAGCCCCAGCATTTT. Its protein product is CASSLDQGAAQPQHF.